This T cell receptor (beta chain) was recorded in a study of T cell responses to AZD1222 COVID-19 vaccine. Study-level findings and limits: Just a handful of AZD1222 recipients were seropositive at baseline. A mostly white British donor set with more females was recruited, and clonal diversity was possibly underestimated.

TCRdb's copy holds only in-frame clones and misses some; the assay was immunoSEQ multiplex PCR. Among 130,000 to 150,000 clones listed, under 95% were seen once. This CDR3 contains 13 residues. Germline CDR1 reads LGHDT; CDR2 reads YNNKEL (reference sequence). With 4 bases removed from V and 4 bases from J, the gap between germline ends came to 7 bases. This clone was seen only once. Its specificity is unknown. This TCR came from an adult who received the AZD1222 COVID-19 vaccine. The rearrangement uses TRBV3-1 (or the pseudogene TRBV3-2) and TRBJ2-2, with D unresolved. Sequencing was performed on peripheral blood, taken 28 days after the second AZD1222 dose. This CDR3 is CASSPRSTGELFF. CDR3 coding DNA: TGTGCCAGCAGCCCACGGAGCACCGGGGAGCTGTTTTTT.